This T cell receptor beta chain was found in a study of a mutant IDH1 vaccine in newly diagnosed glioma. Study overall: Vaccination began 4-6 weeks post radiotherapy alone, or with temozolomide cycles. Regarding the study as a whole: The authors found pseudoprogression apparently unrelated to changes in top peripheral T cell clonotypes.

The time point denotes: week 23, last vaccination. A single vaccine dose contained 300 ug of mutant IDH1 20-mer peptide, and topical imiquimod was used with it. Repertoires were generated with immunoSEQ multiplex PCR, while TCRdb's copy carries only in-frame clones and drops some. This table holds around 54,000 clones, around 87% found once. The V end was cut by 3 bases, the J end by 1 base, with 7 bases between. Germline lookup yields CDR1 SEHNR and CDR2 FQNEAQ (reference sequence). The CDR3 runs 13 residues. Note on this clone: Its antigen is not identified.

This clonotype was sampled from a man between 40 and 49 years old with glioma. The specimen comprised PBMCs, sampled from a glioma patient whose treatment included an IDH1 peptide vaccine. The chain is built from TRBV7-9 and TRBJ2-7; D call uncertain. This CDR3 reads CASSLPPSYEQYF. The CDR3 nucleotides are TGTGCCAGCAGCTTGCCGCCATCCTACGAGCAGTACTTC.